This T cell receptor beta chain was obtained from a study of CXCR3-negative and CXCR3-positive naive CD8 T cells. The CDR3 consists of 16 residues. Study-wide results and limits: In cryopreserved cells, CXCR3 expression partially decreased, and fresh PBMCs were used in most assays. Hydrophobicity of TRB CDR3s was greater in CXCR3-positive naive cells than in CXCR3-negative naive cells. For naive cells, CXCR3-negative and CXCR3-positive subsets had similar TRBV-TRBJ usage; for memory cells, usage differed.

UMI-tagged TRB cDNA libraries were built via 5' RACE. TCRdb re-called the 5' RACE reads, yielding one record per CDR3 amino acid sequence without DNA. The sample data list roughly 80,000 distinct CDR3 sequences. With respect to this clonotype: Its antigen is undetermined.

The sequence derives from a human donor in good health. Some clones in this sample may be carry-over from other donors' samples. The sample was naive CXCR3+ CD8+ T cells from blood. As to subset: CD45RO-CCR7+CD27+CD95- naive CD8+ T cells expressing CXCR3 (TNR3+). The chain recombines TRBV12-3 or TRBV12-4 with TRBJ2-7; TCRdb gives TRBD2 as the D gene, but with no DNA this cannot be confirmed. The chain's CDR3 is CASSLPGETSSYEQYF.